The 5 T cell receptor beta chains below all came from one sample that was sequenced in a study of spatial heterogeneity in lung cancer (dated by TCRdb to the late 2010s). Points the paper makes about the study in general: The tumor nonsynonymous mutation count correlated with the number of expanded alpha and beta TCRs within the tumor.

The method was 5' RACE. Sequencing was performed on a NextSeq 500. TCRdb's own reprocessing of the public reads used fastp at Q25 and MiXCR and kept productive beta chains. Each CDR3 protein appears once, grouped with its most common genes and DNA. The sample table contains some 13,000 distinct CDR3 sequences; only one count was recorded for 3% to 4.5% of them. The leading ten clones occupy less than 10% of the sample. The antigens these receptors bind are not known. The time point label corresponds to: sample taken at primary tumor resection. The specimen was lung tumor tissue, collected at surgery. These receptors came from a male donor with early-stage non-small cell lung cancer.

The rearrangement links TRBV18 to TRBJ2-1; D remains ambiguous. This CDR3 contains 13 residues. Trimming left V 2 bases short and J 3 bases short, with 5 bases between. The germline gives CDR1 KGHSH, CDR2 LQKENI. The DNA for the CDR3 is TGTGCCAGCTCACCAACTGGCTACAATGAGCAGTTCTTC. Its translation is CASSPTGYNEQFF.

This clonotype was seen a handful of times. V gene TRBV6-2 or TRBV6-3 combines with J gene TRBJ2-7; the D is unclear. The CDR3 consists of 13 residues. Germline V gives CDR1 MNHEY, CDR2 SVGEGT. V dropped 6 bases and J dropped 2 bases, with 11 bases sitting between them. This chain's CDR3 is CASRAGRAYEQYV. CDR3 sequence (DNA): TGTGCCAGCAGGGCCGGACGAGCCTACGAGCAGTACGTC.

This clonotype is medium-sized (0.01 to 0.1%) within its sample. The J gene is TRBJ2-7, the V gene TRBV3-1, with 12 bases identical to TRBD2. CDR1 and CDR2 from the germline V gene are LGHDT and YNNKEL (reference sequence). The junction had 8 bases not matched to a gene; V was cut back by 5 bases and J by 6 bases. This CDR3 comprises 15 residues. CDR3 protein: CASSYLLAGGSEQYF. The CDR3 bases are TGTGCCAGCAGCTACTTACTAGCGGGAGGTAGCGAGCAGTACTTC.

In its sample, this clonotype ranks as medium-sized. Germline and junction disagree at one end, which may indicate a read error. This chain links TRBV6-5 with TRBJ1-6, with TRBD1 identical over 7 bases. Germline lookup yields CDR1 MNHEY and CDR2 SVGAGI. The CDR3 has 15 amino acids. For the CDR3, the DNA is TGTGCCAGCAGTTGGACGGGGACAGCGAATTCGCCCCTCCACTTT. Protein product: CASSWTGTANSPLHF.

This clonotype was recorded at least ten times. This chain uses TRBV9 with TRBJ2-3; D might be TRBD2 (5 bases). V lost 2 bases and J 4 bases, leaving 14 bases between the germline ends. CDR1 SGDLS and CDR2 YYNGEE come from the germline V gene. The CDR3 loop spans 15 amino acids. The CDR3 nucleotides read TGTGCCAGCAGCGTTGGGTCGCTTAGCGCAGATACGCAGTATTTT. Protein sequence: CASSVGSLSADTQYF. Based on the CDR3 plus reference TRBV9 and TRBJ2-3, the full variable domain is DSGVTQTPKHLITATGQRVTLRCSPRSGDLSVYWYQQSLDQGLQFLIQYYNGEERAKGNILERFSAQQFPDLHSELNLSSLELGDSALYFCASSVGSLSADTQYFGPGTRLTVL.